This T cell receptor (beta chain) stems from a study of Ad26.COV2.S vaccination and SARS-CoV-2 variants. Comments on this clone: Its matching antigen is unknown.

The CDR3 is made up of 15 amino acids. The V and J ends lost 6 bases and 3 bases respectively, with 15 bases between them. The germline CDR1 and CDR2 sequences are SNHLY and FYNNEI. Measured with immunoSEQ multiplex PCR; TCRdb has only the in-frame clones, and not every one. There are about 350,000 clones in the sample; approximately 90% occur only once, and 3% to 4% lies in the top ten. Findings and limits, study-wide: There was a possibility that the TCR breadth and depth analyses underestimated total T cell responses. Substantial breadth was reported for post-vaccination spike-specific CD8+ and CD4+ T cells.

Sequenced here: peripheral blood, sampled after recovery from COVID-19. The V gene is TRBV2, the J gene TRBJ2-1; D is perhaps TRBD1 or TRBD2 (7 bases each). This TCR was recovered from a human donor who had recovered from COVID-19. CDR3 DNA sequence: TGTGCCAGCAGGGCCAGGGGGGGCAGCTACAATGAGCAGTTCTTC. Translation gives CASRARGGSYNEQFF.